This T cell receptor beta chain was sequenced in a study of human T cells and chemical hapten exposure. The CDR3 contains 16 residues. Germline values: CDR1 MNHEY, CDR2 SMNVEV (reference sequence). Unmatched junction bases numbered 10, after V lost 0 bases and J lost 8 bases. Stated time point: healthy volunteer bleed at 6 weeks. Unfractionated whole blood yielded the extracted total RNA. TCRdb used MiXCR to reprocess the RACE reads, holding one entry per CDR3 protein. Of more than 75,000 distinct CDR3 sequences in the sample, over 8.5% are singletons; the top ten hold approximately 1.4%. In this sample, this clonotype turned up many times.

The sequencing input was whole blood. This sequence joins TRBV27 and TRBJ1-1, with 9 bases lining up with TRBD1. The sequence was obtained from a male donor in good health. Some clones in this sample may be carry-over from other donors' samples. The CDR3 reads CASSLSWDPGQGEAFF. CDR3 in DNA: TGTGCCAGCAGTTTATCGTGGGATCCGGGACAGGGCGAAGCTTTCTTT.